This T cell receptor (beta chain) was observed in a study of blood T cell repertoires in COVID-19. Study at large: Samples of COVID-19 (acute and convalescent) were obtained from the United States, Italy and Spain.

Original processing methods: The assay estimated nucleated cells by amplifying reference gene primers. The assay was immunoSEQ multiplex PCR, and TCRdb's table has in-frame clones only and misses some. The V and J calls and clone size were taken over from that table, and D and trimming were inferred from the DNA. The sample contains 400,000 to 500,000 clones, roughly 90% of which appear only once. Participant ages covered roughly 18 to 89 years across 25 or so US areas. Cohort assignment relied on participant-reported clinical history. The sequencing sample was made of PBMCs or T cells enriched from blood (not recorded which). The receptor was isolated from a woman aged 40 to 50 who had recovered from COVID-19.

The chain's CDR3 is CASSLSGGSGYNEQFF. The CDR3 region has the DNA TGTGCCAGCAGCTTATCGGGCGGGAGTGGGTACAATGAGCAGTTCTTC. The chain carries TRBV7-9 and TRBJ2-1; 7 bases match TRBD2. Germline CDR1 and CDR2: SEHNR and FQNEAQ (reference sequence). V was clipped by 2 bases and J by 4 bases; unmatched bases: 8. This CDR3 is 16 amino acids long.